The 16 T cell receptor beta chains given below trace back to one sample, sequenced in a study of blood T cell repertoires in COVID-19. Produced via immunoSEQ multiplex PCR; TCRdb's table is partial and in-frame only. The table lists about 120,000 clones, 60% to 85% of them singletons, with about 6.8% in the top ten. The sample taken for sequencing was peripheral blood. These receptors all stem from a man in his 70s with acute or convalescent COVID-19.

This chain connects TRBV7-2 to TRBJ2-7; maybe TRBD2 (5 bases). Germline loops: CDR1 SGHTA, CDR2 FQGNSA. CDR3 length: 16 residues. Trimming removed 6 bases from V and 1 base from J, with 19 bases in between. CDR3 in amino acids: CASRKIRLGGSYEQYF. The CDR3 DNA is TGTGCCAGCAGAAAGATACGGCTTGGAGGTTCCTACGAGCAGTACTTC. The whole variable domain, filled in from reference TRBV7-2 and TRBJ2-7, reads GAGVSQSPSNKVTEKGKDVELRCDPISGHTALYWYRQSLGQGLEFLIYFQGNSAPDKSGLPSDRFSAERTGGSVSTLTIQRTQQEDSAVYLCASRKIRLGGSYEQYFGPGTRLTVT.

The rearrangement joins TRBV12-3 or TRBV12-4 to TRBJ1-2, with D possibly matching TRBD1 (5 bases). CDR3 length equals 12 residues. V gave up 2 bases and J gave up 10 bases, with 11 bases separating them. The CDR3 here is CASSLLQDAYTF. Written as DNA, the CDR3 is TGTGCCAGCAGTTTACTACAGGACGCCTACACCTTC.

The chain carries TRBV28 and TRBJ2-5; D unclear. Germline CDR1 MDHEN, CDR2 SYDVKM. The CDR3 has 12 amino acids. Trimming pared 5 bases from V and 1 base from J, leaving 5 bases between. The CDR3: CASSPSQETQYF. In nucleotides, the CDR3 is TGTGCCAGCAGTCCCAGCCAAGAGACCCAGTACTTC.

V gene TRBV10-3 combines with J gene TRBJ1-5; TRBD1 is a possible D gene (6 bases). The germline V gene has CDR1 ENHRY and CDR2 SYGVKD. Trimming removed 5 bases at V and 5 bases at J, with 13 bases between. The CDR3 extends over 14 amino acids. CDR3 sequence reads: CAISQQEGDQPQHF. The CDR3 DNA sequence: TGTGCCATCAGTCAGCAAGAGGGGGATCAGCCCCAGCATTTT.

There are a few counts of this clone. The V gene is TRBV9, the J gene TRBJ2-7; D gene uncertain. CDR3 length equals 10 residues. Looked up from germline, CDR1 is SGDLS and CDR2 is YYNGEE. With 5 bases removed from V and 3 bases from J, the gap between germline ends came to 3 bases. The CDR3 nucleotides are TGTGCCAGCAGTCTCTACGAGCAGTACTTC. This sequence encodes CASSLYEQYF.

This clone was detected once. The chain recombines TRBV5-4 with TRBJ1-6, with D perhaps matching TRBD1 (5 bases). The CDR3 is 15 residues long. The germline CDR1 and CDR2 sequences are SGHNT and YYREEE (reference sequence). Trimming removed 4 bases from V and 6 bases from J, with 14 bases in between. The CDR3 nucleotides read TGTGCCAGCAGCCCTGGCCTAGGGGTTAATTCACCCCTCCACTTT. The encoded protein is CASSPGLGVNSPLHF.

This chain links TRBV13 with TRBJ1-6; D gene ambiguous. Germline CDR1 PRHDT, CDR2 FYEKMQ (reference sequence). CDR3 length equals 14 residues. Trimming removed 6 bases from V and 9 bases from J, with 15 bases in between. In nucleotides, the CDR3 is TGTGCCAGCAGTTTCCAAGCGAACCTTTCACCCCTCCACTTT. It specifies CASSFQANLSPLHF.

The rearrangement uses TRBV28 and TRBJ2-1, with 7 bases fitting TRBD2. The CDR3 is 15 residues long. Trimming at V came to 1 base and at J to 6 bases, leaving 6 bases not matched to a gene. Germline V gene lookup returns CDR1 MDHEN and CDR2 SYDVKM. CDR3 bases: TGTGCCAGCAGTTTATCGGGCGGGAGAAGCAATGAGCAGTTCTTC. This gives the protein CASSLSGGRSNEQFF.

This clone was seen only once. The genes are TRBV28 and TRBJ1-1; 8 nucleotides agree with TRBD1. Germline CDR1 reads MDHEN; CDR2 reads SYDVKM. Trimming took 4 bases from V and 5 from J; bases not matched to a gene: 6. The length of the CDR3 is 14 residues. CDR3 protein: CASSSPGGRTEAFF. CDR3 nucleotides: TGTGCCAGCAGTTCCCCAGGGGGCCGGACTGAAGCTTTCTTT.

This chain links TRBV10-3 with TRBJ2-2; 7 bases are a match to TRBD1. This CDR3 has 18 amino acids. Germline CDR1 reads ENHRY; CDR2 reads SYGVKD. J gave up 4 bases and V 8 bases, and 19 bases lay outside the gene matches. This CDR3 is CAIASAPPGQRSTGELFF. In DNA, the CDR3 is TGTGCCATCGCATCCGCCCCACCGGGACAGAGGAGCACCGGGGAGCTGTTTTTT.

V is TRBV7-2 and J is TRBJ1-3; D possibly corresponds to TRBD1 (5 bases). The CDR3 has 13 residues. Trimming shortened V by 1 base and J by 8 bases, and 9 bases separated the two germline ends. Per the germline V gene, CDR1 is SGHTA and CDR2 is FQGNSA. The CDR3 loop reads CASSLGIGDTIYF. The CDR3 coding sequence is TGTGCCAGCAGCTTAGGGATAGGGGACACCATATATTTT.

This chain links TRBV3-1 (or the pseudogene TRBV3-2) with TRBJ1-1; 7 nucleotides match TRBD1. The CDR3 totals 14 residues. Losses at the gene ends were 4 bases for V and 0 bases for J; bases not matched to a gene: 2. CDR1 LGHDT and CDR2 YNNKEL come from the germline V gene (reference sequence). CDR3 protein: CASSLGTVNTEAFF. The DNA of the CDR3 is TGTGCCAGCAGCCTCGGGACAGTGAACACTGAAGCTTTCTTT.

The sample holds a few counts of this clone. The V and J genes are TRBV18 and TRBJ1-5; D gene ambiguous. The CDR3 contains 13 residues. Trimming took off 2 bases at V and 1 base at J, with 3 bases between the two ends. Germline-derived CDR1 and CDR2 are KGHSH and LQKENI. The CDR3 loop reads CASSPESNQPQHF. The CDR3 DNA reads as TGTGCCAGCTCACCAGAGAGCAATCAGCCCCAGCATTTT. Combining the CDR3 with reference TRBV18 and TRBJ1-5 gives the whole variable domain NAGVMQNPRHLVRRRGQEARLRCSPMKGHSHVYWYRQLPEEGLKFMVYLQKENIIDESGMPKERFSAEFPKEGPSILRIQQVVRGDSAAYFCASSPESNQPQHFGDGTRLSIL.

This clone was counted only a few times. The chain uses TRBV9 and TRBJ1-1; D perhaps matches TRBD1 (5 bases). The germline V gene encodes CDR1 SGDLS and CDR2 YYNGEE. The V gene lost 0 bases and the J gene lost 10 bases, with 13 bases spanning the gap. The CDR3 is 13 amino acids. The CDR3 DNA reads as TGTGCCAGCAGCGTAGGGGGCCGCTCTCGAGCTTTCTTT. Translating it yields CASSVGGRSRAFF.

This clone has a single count. The V and J genes are TRBV28 and TRBJ1-6; no definite D call. The V and J ends lost 3 bases and 9 bases respectively, with 6 bases between them. The CDR3 spans 12 residues. Germline-derived CDR1 and CDR2 are MDHEN and SYDVKM. The CDR3 coding sequence is TGTGCCAGCAGTTTTCACGGTTCACCCCTCCACTTT. Its protein product is CASSFHGSPLHF.

The rearrangement links TRBV29-1 to TRBJ2-5, with 10 bases fitting TRBD2. Losses at the gene ends were 0 bases for V and 5 bases for J; bases not matched to a gene: 9. This CDR3 spans 16 amino acids. The germline V gene has CDR1 SQVTM and CDR2 ANQGSEA. The CDR3 DNA follows: TGCAGCGTTGAAGATCGGGCTAGCGGGAGCATGGAGACCCAGTACTTC. Protein sequence: CSVEDRASGSMETQYF.